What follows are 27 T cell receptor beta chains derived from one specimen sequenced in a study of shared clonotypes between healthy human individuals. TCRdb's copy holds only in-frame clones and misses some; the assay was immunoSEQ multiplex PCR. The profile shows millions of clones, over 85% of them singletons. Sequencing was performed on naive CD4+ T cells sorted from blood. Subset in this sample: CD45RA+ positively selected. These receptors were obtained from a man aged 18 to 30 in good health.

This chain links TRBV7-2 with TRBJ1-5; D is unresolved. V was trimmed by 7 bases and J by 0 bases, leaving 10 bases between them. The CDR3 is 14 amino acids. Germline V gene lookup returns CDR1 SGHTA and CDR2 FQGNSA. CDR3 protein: CASTYSNSNQPQHF. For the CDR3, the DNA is TGTGCCAGCACCTACTCGAATAGCAATCAGCCCCAGCATTTT. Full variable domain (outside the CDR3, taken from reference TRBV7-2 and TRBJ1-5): GAGVSQSPSNKVTEKGKDVELRCDPISGHTALYWYRQSLGQGLEFLIYFQGNSAPDKSGLPSDRFSAERTGGSVSTLTIQRTQQEDSAVYLCASTYSNSNQPQHFGDGTRLSIL.

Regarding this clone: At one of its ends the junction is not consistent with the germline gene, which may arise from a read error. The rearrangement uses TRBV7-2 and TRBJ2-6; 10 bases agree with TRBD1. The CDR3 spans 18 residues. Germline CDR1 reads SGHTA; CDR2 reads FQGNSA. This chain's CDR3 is CASSSTTGGRSAANVLTF. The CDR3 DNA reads TGTGCCAGCAGCTCCACGACAGGGGGCCGCTCTGCGGCCAACGTCCTGACTTTC.

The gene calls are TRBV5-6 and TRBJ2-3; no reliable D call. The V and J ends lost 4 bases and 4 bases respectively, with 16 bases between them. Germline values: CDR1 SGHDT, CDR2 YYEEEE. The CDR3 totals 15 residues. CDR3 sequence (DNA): TGTGCCAGCAGCACGAGTTACCGTTCTGCAGATACGCAGTATTTT. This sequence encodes CASSTSYRSADTQYF.

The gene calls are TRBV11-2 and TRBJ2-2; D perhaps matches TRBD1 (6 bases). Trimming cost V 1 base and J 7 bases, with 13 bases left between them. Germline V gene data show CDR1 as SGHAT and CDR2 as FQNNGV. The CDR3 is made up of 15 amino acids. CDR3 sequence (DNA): TGTGCCAGCAGCTTAGTACAGGGAAGGGACGGGGAGCTGTTTTTT. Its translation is CASSLVQGRDGELFF.

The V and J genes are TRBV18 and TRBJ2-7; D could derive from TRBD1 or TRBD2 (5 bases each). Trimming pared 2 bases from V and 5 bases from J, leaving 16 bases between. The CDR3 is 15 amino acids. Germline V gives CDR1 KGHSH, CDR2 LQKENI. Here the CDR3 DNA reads TGTGCCAGCTCACCAATGGGGACCCCGCTCGACGAGCAGTACTTC. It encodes CASSPMGTPLDEQYF.

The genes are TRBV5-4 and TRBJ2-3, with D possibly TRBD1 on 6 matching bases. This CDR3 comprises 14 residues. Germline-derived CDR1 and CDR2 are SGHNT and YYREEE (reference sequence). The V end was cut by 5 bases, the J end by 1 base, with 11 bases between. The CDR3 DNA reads TGTGCCAGCAGTTCAGGGGTTGGCACAGATACGCAGTATTTT. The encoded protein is CASSSGVGTDTQYF.

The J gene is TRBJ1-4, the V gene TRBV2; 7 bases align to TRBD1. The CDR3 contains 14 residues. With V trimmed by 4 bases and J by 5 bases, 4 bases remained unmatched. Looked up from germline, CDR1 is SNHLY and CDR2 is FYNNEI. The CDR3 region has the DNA TGTGCCAGCAGTGGGGGACAGCGAAATGAAAAACTGTTTTTT. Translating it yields CASSGGQRNEKLFF.

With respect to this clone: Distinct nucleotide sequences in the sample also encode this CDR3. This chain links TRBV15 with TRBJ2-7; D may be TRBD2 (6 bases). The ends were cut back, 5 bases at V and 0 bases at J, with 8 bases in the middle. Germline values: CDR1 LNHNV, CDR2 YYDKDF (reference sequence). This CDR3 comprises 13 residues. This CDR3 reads CATSAGSSYEQYF. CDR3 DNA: TGTGCCACCAGCGCCGGGAGCTCCTACGAGCAGTACTTC.

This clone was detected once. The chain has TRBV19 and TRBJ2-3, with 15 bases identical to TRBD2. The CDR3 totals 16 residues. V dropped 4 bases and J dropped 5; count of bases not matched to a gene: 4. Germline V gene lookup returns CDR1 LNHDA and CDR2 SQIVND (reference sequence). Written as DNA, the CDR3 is TGTGCCAGTAGTACGGGACTAGCGGGAGGTCGAGATACGCAGTATTTT. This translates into CASSTGLAGGRDTQYF.

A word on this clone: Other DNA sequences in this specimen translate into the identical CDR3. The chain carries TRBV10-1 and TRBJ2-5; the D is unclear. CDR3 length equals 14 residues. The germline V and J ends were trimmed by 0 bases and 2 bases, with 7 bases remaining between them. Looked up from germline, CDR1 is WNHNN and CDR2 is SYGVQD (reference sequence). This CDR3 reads CASSESVGQETQYF. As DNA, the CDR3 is TGCGCCAGCAGTGAGTCGGTGGGACAAGAGACCCAGTACTTC.

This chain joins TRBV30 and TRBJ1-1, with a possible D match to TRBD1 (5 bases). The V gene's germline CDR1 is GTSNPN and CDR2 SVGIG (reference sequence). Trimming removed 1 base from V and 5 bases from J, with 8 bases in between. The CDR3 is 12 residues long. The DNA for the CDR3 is TGTGCCTGGAGTGCGGGGCGGACTGAAGCTTTCTTT. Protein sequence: CAWSAGRTEAFF.

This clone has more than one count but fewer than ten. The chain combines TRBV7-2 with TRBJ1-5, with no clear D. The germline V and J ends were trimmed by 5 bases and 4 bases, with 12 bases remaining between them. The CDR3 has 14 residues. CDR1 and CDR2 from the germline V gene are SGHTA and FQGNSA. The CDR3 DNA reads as TGTGCCAGCAGCAACGGGCAAGGAAATCAGCCCCAGCATTTT. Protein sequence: CASSNGQGNQPQHF.

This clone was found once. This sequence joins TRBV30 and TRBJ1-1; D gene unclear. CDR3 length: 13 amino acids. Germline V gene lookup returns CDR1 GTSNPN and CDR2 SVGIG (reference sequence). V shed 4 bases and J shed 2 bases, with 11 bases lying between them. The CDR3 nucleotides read TGTGCCTGGACTTCTTCCCTAAACACTGAAGCTTTCTTT. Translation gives CAWTSSLNTEAFF.

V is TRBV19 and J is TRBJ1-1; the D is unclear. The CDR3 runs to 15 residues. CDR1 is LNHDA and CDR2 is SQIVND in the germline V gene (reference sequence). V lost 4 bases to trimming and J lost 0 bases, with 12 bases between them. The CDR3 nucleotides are TGTGCCAGTAGTAATGCCAGTTCGGTGAACACTGAAGCTTTCTTT. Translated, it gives CASSNASSVNTEAFF.

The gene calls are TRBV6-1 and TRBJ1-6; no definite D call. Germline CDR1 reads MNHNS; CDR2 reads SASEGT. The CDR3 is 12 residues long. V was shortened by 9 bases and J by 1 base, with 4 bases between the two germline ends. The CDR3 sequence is CASRSYNSPLHF. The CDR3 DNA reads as TGTGCCAGTCGATCCTATAATTCACCCCTCCACTTT.

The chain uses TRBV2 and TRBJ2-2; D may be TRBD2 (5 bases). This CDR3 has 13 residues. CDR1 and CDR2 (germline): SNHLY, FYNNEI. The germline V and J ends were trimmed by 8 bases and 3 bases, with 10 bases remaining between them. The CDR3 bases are TGTGCCAGCGGGAGAGTGGACACCGGGGAGCTGTTTTTT. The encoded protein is CASGRVDTGELFF. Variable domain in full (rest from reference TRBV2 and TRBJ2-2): EPEVTQTPSHQVTQMGQEVILRCVPISNHLYFYWYRQILGQKVEFLVSFYNNEISEKSEIFDDQFSVERPDGSNFTLKIRSTKLEDSAMYFCASGRVDTGELFFGEGSRLTVL.

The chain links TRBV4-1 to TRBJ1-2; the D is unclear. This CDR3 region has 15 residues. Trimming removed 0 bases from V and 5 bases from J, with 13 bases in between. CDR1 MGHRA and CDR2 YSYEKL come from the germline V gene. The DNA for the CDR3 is TGCGCCAGCAGCCAAGATTCCACAACATCGTATGGCTACACCTTC. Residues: CASSQDSTTSYGYTF.

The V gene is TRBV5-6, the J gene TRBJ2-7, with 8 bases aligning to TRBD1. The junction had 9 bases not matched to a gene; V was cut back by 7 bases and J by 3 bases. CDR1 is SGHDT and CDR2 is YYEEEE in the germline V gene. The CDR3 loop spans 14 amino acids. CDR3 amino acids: CASAETGGVYEQYF. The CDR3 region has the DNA TGTGCCAGCGCCGAAACAGGGGGTGTCTACGAGCAGTACTTC.

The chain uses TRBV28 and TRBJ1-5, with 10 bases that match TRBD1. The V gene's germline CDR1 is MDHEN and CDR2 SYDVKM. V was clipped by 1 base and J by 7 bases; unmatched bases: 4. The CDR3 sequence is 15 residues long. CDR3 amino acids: CASSLLDRGIQPQHF. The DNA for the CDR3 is TGTGCCAGCAGTTTATTGGACAGGGGGATCCAGCCCCAGCATTTT.

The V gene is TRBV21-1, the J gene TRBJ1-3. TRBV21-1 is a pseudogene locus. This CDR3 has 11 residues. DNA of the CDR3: TGTGCCAGCAGCCCGAGGGGCCATATATATTTT. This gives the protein CASSPRGHIYF.

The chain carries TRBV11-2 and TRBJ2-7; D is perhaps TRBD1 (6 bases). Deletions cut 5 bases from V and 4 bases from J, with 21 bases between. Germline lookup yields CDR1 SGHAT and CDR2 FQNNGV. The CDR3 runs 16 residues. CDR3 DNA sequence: TGTGCCAGCAGCCCCCTAGGGGGAGCTACTAAATACGAGCAGTACTTC. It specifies CASSPLGGATKYEQYF.

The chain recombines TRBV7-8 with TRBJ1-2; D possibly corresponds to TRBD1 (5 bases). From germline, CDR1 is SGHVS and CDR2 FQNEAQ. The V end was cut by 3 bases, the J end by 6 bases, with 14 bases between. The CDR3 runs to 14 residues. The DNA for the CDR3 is TGTGCCAGCAGCTTTTTCGGCAGGGTCAATGGCTACACCTTC. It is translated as CASSFFGRVNGYTF.

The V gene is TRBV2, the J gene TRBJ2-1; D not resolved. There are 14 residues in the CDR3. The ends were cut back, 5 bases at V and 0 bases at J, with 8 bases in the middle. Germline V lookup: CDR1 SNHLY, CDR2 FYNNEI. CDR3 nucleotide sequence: TGTGCCAGCAGTTTGGTCATCTCCTACAATGAGCAGTTCTTC. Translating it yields CASSLVISYNEQFF.

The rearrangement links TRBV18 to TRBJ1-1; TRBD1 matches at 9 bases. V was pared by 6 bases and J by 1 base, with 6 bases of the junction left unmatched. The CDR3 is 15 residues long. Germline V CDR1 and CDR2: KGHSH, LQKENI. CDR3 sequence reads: CASSQDRGGNTEAFF. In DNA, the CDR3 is TGTGCCAGCTCCCAGGACAGGGGTGGGAACACTGAAGCTTTCTTT.

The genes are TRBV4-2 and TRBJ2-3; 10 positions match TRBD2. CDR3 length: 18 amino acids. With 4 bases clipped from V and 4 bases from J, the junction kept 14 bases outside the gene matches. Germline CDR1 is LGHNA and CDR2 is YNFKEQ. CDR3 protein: CASSPQGGVAGGSDTQYF. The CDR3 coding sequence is TGTGCCAGCAGCCCCCAGGGAGGAGTAGCGGGAGGATCAGATACGCAGTATTTT.

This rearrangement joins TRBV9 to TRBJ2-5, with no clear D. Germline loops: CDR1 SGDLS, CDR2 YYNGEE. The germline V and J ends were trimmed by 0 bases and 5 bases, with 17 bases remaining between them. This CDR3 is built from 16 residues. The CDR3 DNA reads TGTGCCAGCAGCGTAGAAGGTCTTAGATACGGCGAGACCCAGTACTTC. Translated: CASSVEGLRYGETQYF.

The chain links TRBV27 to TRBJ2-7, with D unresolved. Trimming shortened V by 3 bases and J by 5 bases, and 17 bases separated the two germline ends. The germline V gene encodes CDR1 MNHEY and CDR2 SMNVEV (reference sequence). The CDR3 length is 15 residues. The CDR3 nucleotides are TGTGCCAGCAGTTTTGAAGCTCTCGGGCTCGACGAGCAGTACTTC. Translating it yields CASSFEALGLDEQYF.